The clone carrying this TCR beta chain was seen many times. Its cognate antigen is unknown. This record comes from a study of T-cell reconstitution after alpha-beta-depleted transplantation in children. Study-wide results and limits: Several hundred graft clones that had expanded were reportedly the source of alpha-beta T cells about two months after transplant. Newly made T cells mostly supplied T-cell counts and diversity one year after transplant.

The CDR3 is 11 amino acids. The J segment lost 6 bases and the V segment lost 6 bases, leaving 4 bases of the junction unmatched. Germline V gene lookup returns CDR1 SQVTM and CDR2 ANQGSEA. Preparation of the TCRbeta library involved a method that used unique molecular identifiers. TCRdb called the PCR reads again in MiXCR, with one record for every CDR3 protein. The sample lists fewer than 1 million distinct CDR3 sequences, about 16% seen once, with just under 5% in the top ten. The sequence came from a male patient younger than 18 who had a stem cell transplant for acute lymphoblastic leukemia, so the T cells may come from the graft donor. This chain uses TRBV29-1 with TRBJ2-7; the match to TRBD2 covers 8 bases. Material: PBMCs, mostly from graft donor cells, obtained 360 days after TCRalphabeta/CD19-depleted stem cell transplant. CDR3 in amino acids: CSVGGGFEQYF. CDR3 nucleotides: TGCAGCGTCGGCGGGGGGTTCGAGCAGTACTTC.